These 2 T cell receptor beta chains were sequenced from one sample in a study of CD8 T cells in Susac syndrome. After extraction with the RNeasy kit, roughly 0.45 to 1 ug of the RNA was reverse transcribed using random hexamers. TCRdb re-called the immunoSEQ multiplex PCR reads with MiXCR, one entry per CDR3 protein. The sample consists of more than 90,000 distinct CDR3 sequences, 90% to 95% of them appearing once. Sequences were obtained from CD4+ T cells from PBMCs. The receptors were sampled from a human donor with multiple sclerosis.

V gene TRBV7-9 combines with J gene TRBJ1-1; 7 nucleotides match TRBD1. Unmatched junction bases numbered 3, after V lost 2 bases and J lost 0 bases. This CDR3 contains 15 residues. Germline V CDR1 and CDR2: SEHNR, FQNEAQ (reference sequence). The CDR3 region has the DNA TGTGCCAGCAGCTTATCAGGGGGAATGAACACTGAAGCTTTCTTT. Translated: CASSLSGGMNTEAFF.

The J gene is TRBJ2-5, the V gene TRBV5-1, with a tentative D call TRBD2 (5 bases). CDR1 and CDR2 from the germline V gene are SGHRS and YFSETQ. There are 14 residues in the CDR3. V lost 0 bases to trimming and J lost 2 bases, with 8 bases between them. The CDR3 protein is CASSLAGVQETQYF. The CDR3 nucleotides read TGCGCCAGCAGCTTGGCCGGGGTACAAGAGACCCAGTACTTC.